Following are 26 T cell receptor beta chains from one sample sequenced in a study of T cell clonality in common variable immunodeficiency. The repertoire was sequenced with immunoSEQ multiplex PCR; TCRdb's copy has only in-frame clones and lacks some. The sample includes approximately 18,000 clones, none of them occurring once. Study results and caveats: Reportedly, TCR beta sequences from common variable immunodeficiency showed fewer deletions and N-nucleotide insertions.

The antigens these receptors bind are not known. Material: peripheral blood mononuclear cells. These receptor sequences come from a human donor with common variable immunodeficiency.

Concerning this clone: The read halts 3 residues ahead of the CDR3 end, with the missing end drawn from the germline J gene. J is TRBJ1-2 and V is TRBV7-2; 9 positions agree with TRBD1. From germline, CDR1 is SGHTA and CDR2 FQGNSA. V shed 0 bases, J shed 6 bases, and the junction held 8 bases outside the gene matches. The CDR3 has 16 amino acids. CDR3 bases read: TGTGCCAGCAGCTTAGCGGACGGACAGGGGTACGATGGC. Protein: CASSLADGQGYDG. The entire CDR3 protein is CASSLADGQGYDGYTF.

Turning to this clone: From the germline J gene comes the end of the CDR3, since the read stops 3 residues before it. The chain employs TRBV6-1 and TRBJ1-4; D perhaps matches TRBD1 (5 bases). This CDR3 has 14 amino acids. Germline CDR1 MNHNS, CDR2 SASEGT. V was shortened by 4 bases and J by 6 bases, with 12 bases between the two germline ends. The sequenced CDR3 bases are TGTGCCAGCAGTGCTCAGGGAGGGGATGAAAAA. Amino acids: CASSAQGGDEK. The complete CDR3 reads CASSAQGGDEKLFF.

This clone was seen a handful of times. The sequenced fragment ends 3 residues before the CDR3 boundary, so the rest is inferred from the germline J gene. The V and J genes are TRBV2 and TRBJ2-7; 9 positions match TRBD2. The germline V gene encodes CDR1 SNHLY and CDR2 FYNNEI. This CDR3 is built from 17 residues. The J segment lost 1 base and the V segment lost 6 bases, leaving 13 bases of the junction unmatched. The sequenced CDR3 bases are TGTGCCAGCAGGGCCGGCGACCCAGCGGGAGGTTCCTACGAG. This translates into CASRAGDPAGGSYE. The full CDR3 reads CASRAGDPAGGSYEQYF.

The CDR3 protein is CASSYPETGNYEQYF. The sequenced part of the CDR3 DNA is TGTGCCAGCAGTTATCCAGAGACAGGCAACTACGAG. The V and J genes are TRBV6-2 or TRBV6-3 and TRBJ2-7; possibly TRBD1 for D (6 bases). With the read ending 3 residues before the CDR3 end, the germline J gene is used to fill in that end. Trimming pared 3 bases from V and 3 bases from J, leaving 15 bases between. This CDR3 contains 15 residues. Germline V gene lookup returns CDR1 MNHEY and CDR2 SVGEGT.

In its sample, this clone was seen many times. Coverage ceases 3 residues before the CDR3 finishes, and the germline J gene fills in the end. This rearrangement joins TRBV20-1 to TRBJ2-4; TRBD2 might be the D (6 bases). Germline V lookup: CDR1 DFQATT, CDR2 SNEGSKA (reference sequence). This CDR3 spans 14 amino acids. Trimming took off 3 bases at V and 3 bases at J, with 12 bases between the two ends. The CDR3: CSASQPGGKNIQYF. The covered CDR3 bases are TGCAGTGCTAGTCAGCCCGGGGGCAAAAACATT.

With respect to this clone: The read terminates 3 residues ahead of where the CDR3 ends, so the germline J gene completes it. V is TRBV7-2 and J is TRBJ2-1; 10 bases line up with TRBD2. J gave up 8 bases and V 3 bases, and 7 bases lay outside the gene matches. The CDR3 has 15 residues. Germline values: CDR1 SGHTA, CDR2 FQGNSA. The part of the CDR3 DNA that was read is TGTGCCAGCAGCTTCTCTAGCGGGAGTTTAGATGAG. Its protein product is CASSFSSGSLDE. The full CDR3 protein reads CASSFSSGSLDEQFF.

This clone occurred many times. From the germline J gene comes the end of the CDR3, since the read stops 3 residues before it. V gene TRBV24-1 combines with J gene TRBJ2-3; 8 bases map to TRBD2. The germline V gene has CDR1 KGHDR and CDR2 SFDVKD. There are 17 residues in the CDR3. Trimming cost V 5 bases and J 0 bases; bases outside gene matches: 9. Partial CDR3 DNA: TGTGCCACCAGTGCCCCCGTAGCGGGGTCTAGCACAGATACG. Protein product: CATSAPVAGSSTDT. The CDR3, in full, reads CATSAPVAGSSTDTQYF.

This clone has at least ten counts. The CDR3 end is not reached by the read, which stops 3 residues before it; the germline J gene fills it in. J is TRBJ2-7 and V is TRBV5-4; D possibly uses TRBD1 or TRBD2 (7 bases each). V lost 1 base and J lost 2, with 10 bases in between. CDR3 length equals 14 residues. Germline V gene lookup returns CDR1 SGHNT and CDR2 YYREEE (reference sequence). The CDR3 reads CASSLSGTAYEQYF. The sequenced CDR3 bases are TGTGCCAGCAGCTTGAGCGGGACAGCCTACGAG.

In its sample, this clone was seen many times. The CDR3 extends 3 residues past the end of the read, so its final part is completed from the germline J gene. The genes are TRBV6-2 or TRBV6-3 and TRBJ2-3, with 11 bases aligning to TRBD2. Germline lookup yields CDR1 MNHEY and CDR2 SVGEGT. The length of the CDR3 is 17 residues. The V gene end was trimmed by 5 bases and the J gene end by 4 bases; junction bases not matched to a gene: 11. The covered CDR3 bases are TGTGCCAGCAGTCACCGAGCCCTAGCGGGAGGATCAGATACG. Its translation: CASSHRALAGGSDT. The full CDR3 reads CASSHRALAGGSDTQYF.

Many counts were recorded for this clone. The CDR3 goes on 3 residues after the read ends, and that part is filled in from the germline J gene. The sample carries other DNA sequences with the same CDR3. This sequence joins TRBV29-1 and TRBJ2-5; tentative D call: TRBD1 (6 bases). The CDR3 has 12 amino acids. Germline V gene sequence: CDR1 SQVTM, CDR2 ANQGSEA. Trimming shortened V by 2 bases and J by 4 bases, and 8 bases separated the two germline ends. The CDR3 DNA, read in part, is TGCAGCGTTGAAAGAGGGGGAGAGACC. This sequence encodes CSVERGGET. In full, the CDR3 reads CSVERGGETQYF.

A note on this clone: The read ends 3 residues early relative to the CDR3; the germline J gene fills the gap. The V gene is TRBV6-2 or TRBV6-3, the J gene TRBJ2-1, with 9 positions matching TRBD2. The CDR3 contains 17 residues. Germline assignment: CDR1 MNHEY and CDR2 SVGEGT. The V gene end was trimmed by 4 bases and the J gene end by 5 bases; junction bases not matched to a gene: 12. The part of the CDR3 DNA that was read is TGTGCCAGCAGTTTATCGCCAGCGGGGGGCTTAGACAATGAG. It codes for CASSLSPAGGLDNE. Given in full, the CDR3 is CASSLSPAGGLDNEQFF.

This clone has just a few counts. Here the CDR3 reads CASKAGDSSYEQYF. The part of the CDR3 DNA that was read is TGTGCCAGCAAGGCAGGGGACAGCTCCTACGAG. The chain combines TRBV2 with TRBJ2-7, with 7 nucleotides matching TRBD1. The read ends 3 residues early relative to the CDR3; the germline J gene fills the gap. V trimming: 7 bases; J trimming: 0 bases; junction bases outside the gene matches: 6. Germline V gene lookup returns CDR1 SNHLY and CDR2 FYNNEI. This CDR3 has 14 residues.

This clone was recorded at least ten times. The sequence runs out 3 residues before the end of the CDR3; the remainder is reconstructed from the germline J gene. The chain uses TRBV5-4 and TRBJ1-1; 9 nucleotides line up with TRBD1. Germline CDR1 SGHNT, CDR2 YYREEE (reference sequence). The CDR3 extends over 14 amino acids. Trimming cost V 0 bases and J 6 bases; bases outside gene matches: 3. The DNA read from the CDR3 is TGTGCCAGCAGCTTGGCTAGGACAGGGGCTGAA. It yields the protein CASSLARTGAE. The full CDR3 protein is CASSLARTGAEAFF. Full variable domain (remainder filled in from reference TRBV5-4 and TRBJ1-1): ETGVTQSPTHLIKTRGQQVTLRCSSQSGHNTVSWYQQALGQGPQFIFQYYREEENGRGNFPPRFSGLQFPNYSSELNVNALELDDSALYLCASSLARTGAEAFFGQGTRLTVV.

Only a few counts were recorded for this clone. This may be a read error, as it is one base from a much larger clone. With the read ending 3 residues before the CDR3 end, the germline J gene is used to fill in that end. The chain links TRBV19 to TRBJ1-2, with TRBD1 identical over 7 bases. Per germline, CDR1 LNHDA and CDR2 SQIVND (reference sequence). The J segment lost 6 bases and the V segment lost 4 bases, leaving 5 bases of the junction unmatched. The CDR3 is 13 residues long. CDR3 DNA, as far as it was read: TGTGCCAGTAGTACGACAGGGAGGGATGGC. Translation: CASSTTGRDG. The complete CDR3 protein is CASSTTGRDGYTF. Full variable domain (remainder filled in from reference TRBV19 and TRBJ1-2): DGGITQSPKYLFRKEGQNVTLSCEQNLNHDAMYWYRQDPGQGLRLIYYSQIVNDFQKGDIAEGYSVSREKKESFPLTVTSAQKNPTAFYLCASSTTGRDGYTFGSGTRLTVV.

This clone has a count of ten or more. The CDR3 end lies 3 residues beyond the end of the read and is filled in from the germline J gene. The chain uses TRBV3-1 (or the pseudogene TRBV3-2) and TRBJ1-6; D is perhaps TRBD1 (6 bases). The CDR3 length is 14 residues. Per the germline V gene, CDR1 is LGHDT and CDR2 is YNNKEL (reference sequence). The part of the CDR3 DNA that was read is TGTGCCAGCAGCCAGACAGGCGTACTAACGCCC. Translated, it gives CASSQTGVLTP. The full CDR3 protein is CASSQTGVLTPLHF.

This clone appeared many times. Read sequence stops 3 residues before the CDR3 end, and the germline J gene provides the missing end. The chain has TRBV2 and TRBJ2-3; 13 bases fit TRBD2. V trimming: 5 bases; J trimming: 4 bases; junction bases outside the gene matches: 3. Germline V gives CDR1 SNHLY, CDR2 FYNNEI. This CDR3 has 15 residues. The CDR3 protein is CASSLGLAGADTQYF. Incomplete CDR3 DNA: TGTGCCAGCAGTCTAGGACTAGCGGGAGCAGATACG.

The sample holds many counts of this clone. The read ends 3 residues shy of where the CDR3 ends; the end is completed using the germline J gene. The rearrangement joins TRBV7-3 to TRBJ1-1; a possible D gene is TRBD1 (5 bases). This CDR3 spans 15 amino acids. The V and J ends lost 0 bases and 4 bases respectively, with 12 bases between them. Per germline, CDR1 SGHTA and CDR2 FQGTGA. CDR3 bases read: TGTGCCAGCAGCTTAACGGGGGGGGGAGTCACTGAA. Amino acids: CASSLTGGGVTE. The complete CDR3 reads CASSLTGGGVTEAFF.

This clone was seen more than once but under ten times. The sequence runs out 3 residues before the end of the CDR3; the remainder is reconstructed from the germline J gene. The chain is built from TRBV19 and TRBJ1-2; D remains unclear. CDR1 and CDR2 from the germline V gene are LNHDA and SQIVND (reference sequence). The CDR3 loop spans 14 amino acids. The DNA read from the CDR3 is TGTGCCAGTAAAACTTTGACGGTCTTGGGCGGC. This encodes CASKTLTVLGG. The CDR3 in its entirety is CASKTLTVLGGYTF. The full variable domain, completed using reference TRBV19 and TRBJ1-2, is DGGITQSPKYLFRKEGQNVTLSCEQNLNHDAMYWYRQDPGQGLRLIYYSQIVNDFQKGDIAEGYSVSREKKESFPLTVTSAQKNPTAFYLCASKTLTVLGGYTFGSGTRLTVV.

With respect to this clone: The CDR3 end lies 3 residues beyond the end of the read and is filled in from the germline J gene. The V gene is TRBV7-3, the J gene TRBJ2-7; a weak D match, TRBD2 (5 bases). This CDR3 is 15 amino acids long. V lost 1 base, J lost 0 bases, and 10 bases lay in between. Per the germline V gene, CDR1 is SGHTA and CDR2 is FQGTGA. The CDR3 loop reads CASSLSRGFSYEQYF. CDR3 DNA (partial): TGTGCCAGCAGCTTAAGTCGCGGGTTCTCCTACGAG.

The table lists this clone with many counts. The CDR3 end lies 3 residues beyond the end of the read and is filled in from the germline J gene. The chain recombines TRBV5-1 with TRBJ2-2; the D is unclear. The CDR3 sequence is 15 residues long. V was pared by 6 bases and J by 0 bases, with 12 bases between. Germline V gene lookup returns CDR1 SGHRS and CDR2 YFSETQ. CDR3 bases read: TGCGCCAGCACCTTCGAGCACCCGAACACCGGGGAG. Protein product: CASTFEHPNTGE. The full CDR3 sequence reads CASTFEHPNTGELFF.

This clone was detected only a few times. Read data end 3 residues before the CDR3 end; the end is taken from the germline J gene. The chain combines TRBV7-6 with TRBJ2-7; 10 positions match TRBD1. CDR3 size: 16 residues. Trimming took 2 bases from V and 5 from J; bases not matched to a gene: 9. Germline CDR1 reads SGHVS; CDR2 reads FNYEAQ. The CDR3 DNA, read in part, is TGTGCCAGCAGCTTATTCGCGGGACAGGGGCGGAACGAG. Its protein product is CASSLFAGQGRNE. The CDR3 in its entirety is CASSLFAGQGRNEQYF.

This clone occurred a few times. The sequenced fragment ends 3 residues before the CDR3 boundary, so the rest is inferred from the germline J gene. The gene calls are TRBV11-2 and TRBJ2-5; tentative D call: TRBD2 (5 bases). Germline V gives CDR1 SGHAT, CDR2 FQNNGV. CDR3 length: 15 residues. The germline V and J ends were trimmed by 5 bases and 4 bases, with 17 bases remaining between them. The CDR3: CASSVQRVPRETQYF. The sequenced CDR3 bases are TGTGCCAGCAGCGTCCAGAGGGTTCCGCGAGAGACC.

There are many counts of this clone. The read terminates 3 residues before the CDR3 end, so the remaining end is supplied by the germline J gene. V usage is TRBV5-1 and J usage is TRBJ2-7; possibly TRBD1 for D (5 bases). CDR1 is SGHRS and CDR2 is YFSETQ in the germline V gene. There are 16 residues in the CDR3. The germline V and J ends were trimmed by 1 base and 1 base, with 15 bases remaining between them. CDR3 in amino acids: CASSLLGQGGSYEQYF. The CDR3 DNA, read in part, is TGCGCCAGCAGCTTGTTAGGGCAGGGTGGGTCCTACGAG.

On this clone: Read coverage stops 3 residues before the CDR3 terminus; the germline J gene supplies the remainder. This chain links TRBV20-1 with TRBJ2-7; TRBD2 matches at 8 bases. After removal of 1 base from V and 6 bases from J, the junction contained 8 bases not matched to a gene. Germline V gene sequence: CDR1 DFQATT, CDR2 SNEGSKA (reference sequence). The CDR3 extends over 14 amino acids. The CDR3: CSARGELAVGEQYF. The CDR3 bases that were read are TGCAGTGCTAGAGGAGAACTAGCGGTAGGCGAG.

This clone was detected ten times or more. Read data end 3 residues before the CDR3 end; the end is taken from the germline J gene. This chain uses TRBV5-4 with TRBJ2-7, with 12 bases lining up with TRBD2. The CDR3 has 15 amino acids. With V trimmed by 1 base and J by 3 bases, 2 bases remained unmatched. From germline, CDR1 is SGHNT and CDR2 YYREEE (reference sequence). The CDR3 loop reads CASSLTSGGLYEQYF. The part of the CDR3 DNA that was read is TGTGCCAGCAGCTTGACTAGCGGGGGGCTCTACGAG.

This clone has a handful of counts. The sequenced part of the CDR3 DNA is TGTGCCTGGAGGGACAGGGCCGACTCCTACGAG. Translated: CAWRDRADSYE. The entire CDR3 sequence reads CAWRDRADSYEQYF. This rearrangement joins TRBV30 to TRBJ2-7, with 8 nucleotides matching TRBD1. The read terminates 3 residues ahead of where the CDR3 ends, so the germline J gene completes it. With V trimmed by 3 bases and J by 0 bases, 4 bases remained unmatched. This CDR3 is 14 amino acids long. Per the germline V gene, CDR1 is GTSNPN and CDR2 is SVGIG (reference sequence). Based on the CDR3 plus reference TRBV30 and TRBJ2-7, the full variable domain is SQTIHQWPATLVQPVGSPLSLECTVEGTSNPNLYWYRQAAGRGLQLLFYSVGIGQISSEVPQNLSASRPQDRQFILSSKKLLLSDSGFYLCAWRDRADSYEQYFGPGTRLTVT.